A single sample is the source of the 29 T cell receptor beta chains below, sequenced in a study of blood T cell repertoires in COVID-19. Repertoires were generated with immunoSEQ multiplex PCR, while TCRdb's copy carries only in-frame clones and drops some. The data show about 84,000 clones, with 86% seen just once and 0.95% to 1.5% held by the top ten. The sample consisted of peripheral blood. The receptors stem from a man at least 80 years old with active or convalescent COVID-19.

In this sample, this clone turned up many times. This sequence joins TRBV7-8 and TRBJ2-1; possible D gene TRBD2, 6 bases. The CDR3 extends over 14 amino acids. CDR1 SGHVS and CDR2 FQNEAQ come from the germline V gene. With 4 bases removed from V and 7 bases from J, the gap between germline ends came to 14 bases. CDR3 region: CASSSGIGGNEQFF. CDR3 coding DNA: TGTGCCAGCAGCTCCGGGATTGGGGGGAATGAGCAGTTCTTC. Together with reference TRBV7-8 and TRBJ2-1, the CDR3 gives the full variable domain: GAGVSQSPRYKVAKRGQDVALRCDPISGHVSLFWYQQALGQGPEFLTYFQNEAQLDKSGLPSDRFFAERPEGSVSTLKIQRTQQEDSAVYLCASSSGIGGNEQFFGPGTRLTVL.

This clone appeared a few times. The chain links TRBV29-1 to TRBJ2-2, with 9 bases fitting TRBD2. V dropped 5 bases and J dropped 1; count of bases not matched to a gene: 2. This CDR3 region has 14 residues. The germline CDR1 and CDR2 sequences are SQVTM and ANQGSEA. In DNA, the CDR3 is TGCAGCGTTATAGCGGGGGTGAACACCGGGGAGCTGTTTTTT. The encoded protein is CSVIAGVNTGELFF.

The rearrangement links TRBV19 to TRBJ1-4, with TRBD1 matching over 7 bases. CDR1 is LNHDA, CDR2 SQIVND, per germline (reference sequence). The CDR3 runs to 14 residues. Germline trimming cut 5 bases from V and 0 bases from J; bases unmatched to any gene: 0. CDR3 in amino acids: CASSGTATNEKLFF. Written as DNA, the CDR3 is TGTGCCAGTAGTGGGACAGCAACTAATGAAAAACTGTTTTTT. The full variable domain, completed using reference TRBV19 and TRBJ1-4, is DGGITQSPKYLFRKEGQNVTLSCEQNLNHDAMYWYRQDPGQGLRLIYYSQIVNDFQKGDIAEGYSVSREKKESFPLTVTSAQKNPTAFYLCASSGTATNEKLFFGSGTQLSVL.

The chain joins TRBV28 to TRBJ1-1; TRBD1 aligns across 9 bases. The CDR3 loop spans 14 amino acids. CDR1 and CDR2 (germline): MDHEN, SYDVKM. V shed 7 bases, J shed 4 bases, and the junction held 7 bases outside the gene matches. This CDR3 is CASTTGTGSTEAFF. CDR3 nucleotide sequence: TGTGCCAGCACCACCGGGACAGGGAGCACTGAAGCTTTCTTT. Combining the CDR3 with reference TRBV28 and TRBJ1-1 gives the whole variable domain DVKVTQSSRYLVKRTGEKVFLECVQDMDHENMFWYRQDPGLGLRLIYFSYDVKMKEKGDIPEGYSVSREKKERFSLILESASTNQTSMYLCASTTGTGSTEAFFGQGTRLTVV.

The rearrangement uses TRBV7-2 and TRBJ1-2, with a tentative D call TRBD1 (6 bases). The CDR3 runs to 13 residues. Germline CDR1 and CDR2: SGHTA and FQGNSA. The V gene lost 7 bases and the J gene lost 5 bases, with 14 bases spanning the gap. The chain's CDR3 is CASTPRGGYGYTF. The DNA of the CDR3 is TGTGCCAGCACTCCAAGGGGGGGGTATGGCTACACCTTC.

This sequence joins TRBV3-1 (or the pseudogene TRBV3-2) and TRBJ1-2, with unresolved D. Germline assignment: CDR1 LGHDT and CDR2 YNNKEL (reference sequence). The V end was cut by 1 base, the J end by 6 bases, with 15 bases between. The CDR3 extends over 15 amino acids. In DNA form, the CDR3 reads TGTGCCAGCAGCCAAGGGCAGGCCCGGCGGGATGGCTACACCTTC. It codes for CASSQGQARRDGYTF.

This clone was seen a single time. The V and J genes are TRBV5-5 and TRBJ1-1; TRBD1 matches 9 bases. Losses at the gene ends were 4 bases for V and 7 bases for J; bases not matched to a gene: 8. The germline V gene encodes CDR1 SGHKS and CDR2 YYEKEE (reference sequence). The CDR3 covers 14 residues. CDR3 residues: CASSITGQGVEAFF. The CDR3 bases are TGTGCCAGCAGCATCACGGGACAGGGCGTTGAAGCTTTCTTT.

V usage is TRBV5-6 and J usage is TRBJ1-5; 8 bases align to TRBD1. From germline, CDR1 is SGHDT and CDR2 YYEEEE. The CDR3 extends over 17 amino acids. V lost 1 base, J lost 3 bases, and 9 bases stayed unmatched. CDR3 nucleotide sequence: TGTGCCAGCAGCTTGTTTCCAGGGACAGGAGTCAATCAGCCCCAGCATTTT. Translation: CASSLFPGTGVNQPQHF.

This chain links TRBV6-6 with TRBJ2-7; TRBD2 aligns across 8 bases. The ends lost 0 bases at V and 7 bases at J; junction bases unmatched: 11. Germline assignment: CDR1 MNHNY and CDR2 SVGAGI (reference sequence). CDR3 length equals 16 residues. CDR3 nucleotide sequence: TGTGCCAGCAGTTACTCGTCACGCGGGGGGTCTGGGGAGCAGTACTTC. Translation gives CASSYSSRGGSGEQYF.

This chain links TRBV5-6 with TRBJ2-7; possibly TRBD2 for D (6 bases). The CDR3 has 14 amino acids. V dropped 7 bases and J dropped 5 bases, with 19 bases sitting between them. The germline gives CDR1 SGHDT, CDR2 YYEEEE. CDR3 DNA: TGTGCCAGCGGAACCGTGTATGGGAGGCACGAGCAGTACTTC. Translation: CASGTVYGRHEQYF.

The chain is built from TRBV28 and TRBJ1-2; no clear D. Germline V gene data show CDR1 as MDHEN and CDR2 as SYDVKM. CDR3 size: 15 residues. V lost 6 bases and J lost 3, with 17 bases in between. The CDR3 DNA is TGTGCCAGCAGCCTACGCGGGGAATGGGACTATGGCTACACCTTC. Translating it yields CASSLRGEWDYGYTF.

J is TRBJ1-2 and V is TRBV29-1; D might be TRBD1 (6 bases). The length of the CDR3 is 12 residues. In germline, CDR1 is SQVTM, CDR2 ANQGSEA. The V and J ends lost 5 bases and 3 bases respectively, with 10 bases between them. The CDR3 coding sequence is TGCAGCGTTAGCGGGGGCGACTATGGCTACACCTTC. Translation: CSVSGGDYGYTF.

J is TRBJ1-5 and V is TRBV7-2; no firm D call. The CDR3 length is 16 residues. Germline assignment: CDR1 SGHTA and CDR2 FQGNSA. V shed 2 bases and J shed 0 bases, with 11 bases lying between them. This CDR3 is CASSLRGRYSNQPQHF. The CDR3 coding sequence is TGTGCCAGCAGCTTAAGAGGGAGGTATAGCAATCAGCCCCAGCATTTT.

The V call is TRBV5-5, the J call TRBJ1-2; 10 bases line up with TRBD1. The CDR3 length is 17 residues. Germline V gives CDR1 SGHKS, CDR2 YYEKEE (reference sequence). Trimming removed 0 bases from V and 7 bases from J; junction bases left unmatched: 12. In DNA, the CDR3 is TGTGCCAGCAGCTTGGGACAGGGGGCGCTCTGGGCGAGTGGCTACACCTTC. This translates into CASSLGQGALWASGYTF. The full variable domain, its missing parts supplied by reference TRBV5-5 and TRBJ1-2, is DAGVTQSPTHLIKTRGQQVTLRCSPISGHKSVSWYQQVLGQGPQFIFQYYEKEERGRGNFPDRFSARQFPNYSSELNVNALLLGDSALYLCASSLGQGALWASGYTFGSGTRLTVV.

This clone has a handful of counts. The V and J genes are TRBV29-1 and TRBJ1-2, with TRBD1 matching over 7 bases. This CDR3 is built from 14 residues. With 3 bases clipped from V and 8 bases from J, the junction kept 12 bases outside the gene matches. Per germline, CDR1 SQVTM and CDR2 ANQGSEA. Written as DNA, the CDR3 is TGCAGCGTTGACTCGGCAGGGGGATCGAGCGGCTACACCTTC. Encoded protein: CSVDSAGGSSGYTF.

CDR3 region: CASSLAGHTSGGYNEQFF. The CDR3 DNA reads as TGTGCCAGCAGCTTGGCAGGGCATACTAGCGGGGGATACAATGAGCAGTTCTTC. The chain uses TRBV5-6 and TRBJ2-1; 11 bases fit TRBD2. Germline values: CDR1 SGHDT, CDR2 YYEEEE. Trimming at V came to 0 bases and at J to 4 bases, leaving 9 bases not matched to a gene. The CDR3 totals 18 residues.

V is TRBV2 and J is TRBJ2-7, with 8 nucleotides matching TRBD1. With 7 bases clipped from V and 1 base from J, the junction kept 0 bases outside the gene matches. This CDR3 has 12 residues. The germline V gene encodes CDR1 SNHLY and CDR2 FYNNEI. CDR3 coding DNA: TGTGCCAGCAACAGGGGGTCCTACGAGCAGTACTTC. The encoded protein is CASNRGSYEQYF.

This clone showed up just once. This chain uses TRBV6-5 with TRBJ2-3; no clear D gene. The length of the CDR3 is 15 residues. The germline V and J ends were trimmed by 2 bases and 2 bases, with 11 bases remaining between them. Germline loops: CDR1 MNHEY, CDR2 SVGAGI. The CDR3 coding sequence is TGTGCCAGCAGTTACAACAGTCGACACACAGATACGCAGTATTTT. Its translation: CASSYNSRHTDTQYF.

The chain employs TRBV3-1 (or the pseudogene TRBV3-2) and TRBJ2-1; the match to TRBD2 covers 13 bases. The CDR3 has 17 amino acids. Trimming removed 3 bases from V and 4 bases from J; junction bases left unmatched: 6. Germline assignment: CDR1 LGHDT and CDR2 YNNKEL (reference sequence). CDR3 in amino acids: CASSHPTSGRDYNEQFF. CDR3 sequence (DNA): TGTGCCAGCAGCCATCCCACTAGCGGGAGGGATTACAATGAGCAGTTCTTC.

The J gene is TRBJ1-5, the V gene TRBV6-5, with TRBD1 as a possible D gene (5 bases). Trimming removed 2 bases from V and 9 bases from J, with 11 bases in between. Per germline, CDR1 MNHEY and CDR2 SVGAGI. This CDR3 comprises 13 residues. The CDR3 reads CASSYRGEGPQHF. The CDR3 DNA sequence: TGTGCCAGCAGTTACCGGGGGGAAGGGCCCCAGCATTTT.

V is TRBV14 and J is TRBJ1-2; 8 bases are shared with TRBD1. The V gene's germline CDR1 is SGHDN and CDR2 FVKESK. V was clipped by 0 bases and J by 5 bases; unmatched bases: 11. This CDR3 has 17 residues. The CDR3 region is CASSQDLYRGSLYGYTF. CDR3 in DNA: TGTGCCAGCAGCCAAGATCTGTACAGGGGGAGTTTGTATGGCTACACCTTC.

Here the CDR3 reads CASSVVSDEQFF. CDR3 bases: TGTGCCAGCAGCGTAGTGAGTGATGAGCAGTTCTTC. This chain uses TRBV9 with TRBJ2-1, with D hard to call. V dropped 0 bases and J dropped 8 bases, with 6 bases sitting between them. CDR3 length: 12 amino acids. CDR1 is SGDLS and CDR2 is YYNGEE in the germline V gene.

The rearrangement uses TRBV5-1 and TRBJ1-2; the D gene is possibly TRBD1 (6 bases). The CDR3 loop spans 13 amino acids. CDR1 is SGHRS, CDR2 YFSETQ, per germline. Between the trimmed V and J ends, which lost 3 bases and 8 bases, there was a span of 14 bases. The CDR3 bases are TGCGCCAGCAGCTCACAGGGAATAGAAGGCTACACCTTC. It yields the protein CASSSQGIEGYTF. Full variable domain (rest looked up from reference TRBV5-1 and TRBJ1-2): KAGVTQTPRYLIKTRGQQVTLSCSPISGHRSVSWYQQTPGQGLQFLFEYFSETQRNKGNFPGRFSGRQFSNSRSEMNVSTLELGDSALYLCASSSQGIEGYTFGSGTRLTVV.

The chain couples TRBV4-2 to TRBJ2-3, with 12 bases aligning to TRBD2. The CDR3 runs to 16 residues. Trimming took 1 base from V and 3 from J; bases not matched to a gene: 2. The germline gives CDR1 LGHNA, CDR2 YNFKEQ. CDR3 sequence (DNA): TGTGCCAGCAGCCAAGGACTAGCGGGAGCTACAGATACGCAGTATTTT. This translates into CASSQGLAGATDTQYF.

This clone appeared a few times. The chain has TRBV6-2 or TRBV6-3 and TRBJ1-2; 8 bases are shared with TRBD1. The CDR3 loop spans 16 amino acids. The germline V gene encodes CDR1 MNHEY and CDR2 SVGEGT. The V gene end was trimmed by 0 bases and the J gene end by 4 bases; junction bases not matched to a gene: 7. Here the CDR3 reads CASSYSPAGGVYGYTF. Here the CDR3 DNA reads TGTGCCAGCAGTTACTCACCTGCAGGGGGCGTCTATGGCTACACCTTC.

V is TRBV7-2 and J is TRBJ2-7, with 8 bases lining up with TRBD2. The CDR3 is 15 residues long. The J segment lost 0 bases and the V segment lost 5 bases, leaving 6 bases of the junction unmatched. Looked up from germline, CDR1 is SGHTA and CDR2 is FQGNSA. The CDR3 bases are TGTGCCAGCAGCCATTCGGGGGGGAGCTCCTACGAGCAGTACTTC. It is translated as CASSHSGGSSYEQYF.

The rearrangement uses TRBV6-2 or TRBV6-3 and TRBJ1-5; weak D call: TRBD1 (6 bases). The CDR3 is 14 residues long. CDR1 MNHEY and CDR2 SVGEGT come from the germline V gene. V lost 5 bases and J 2 bases, leaving 10 bases between the germline ends. CDR3 coding DNA: TGTGCCAGCAGTCAGGGGTATGGCAATCAGCCCCAGCATTTT. It specifies CASSQGYGNQPQHF.

This chain connects TRBV11-3 to TRBJ2-3; 10 nucleotides align to TRBD1. In germline, CDR1 is SGHNT, CDR2 YENEEA. The V segment lost 5 bases and the J segment 1 base; nucleotides outside the gene matches: 6. The CDR3 contains 16 residues. CDR3 nucleotides: TGTGCCAGCAGCCAGGGACAGGGGCTCCGCACAGATACGCAGTATTTT. It translates to CASSQGQGLRTDTQYF.

The genes are TRBV7-9 and TRBJ2-2; TRBD1 might be the D (6 bases). Per germline, CDR1 SEHNR and CDR2 FQNEAQ (reference sequence). The CDR3 loop spans 14 amino acids. Deletions cut 1 base from V and 9 bases from J, with 12 bases between. The chain's CDR3 is CASSLEQGQRELFF. The CDR3 DNA follows: TGTGCCAGCAGCTTAGAGCAGGGGCAGCGGGAGCTGTTTTTT.